This T cell receptor (beta chain) was sequenced during a study of shared clonotypes between healthy human individuals. About this clone: Its antigen is not identified.

General study results and limits: Sequencing depth was predicted to influence how clonotypes are shared among donors.

A 200 ng quantity of DNA, 30,000 to 35,000 T cell genomes, went into the sorted-subset replicate PCRs. Repertoires were generated with immunoSEQ multiplex PCR, while TCRdb's copy carries only in-frame clones and drops some. This repertoire shows over a million clones, around 95% found once; its top ten account for approximately 1%. Study donors comprised healthy, HIV-negative adults devoid of recent acute infection or vaccination. This CDR3 has 16 residues. Per the germline V gene, CDR1 is KGHSH and CDR2 is LQKENI. The V end lost 2 bases, the J end lost 1 base, and 14 bases lay between the germline ends.

V is TRBV18 and J is TRBJ2-5; D possibly matches TRBD1 or TRBD2 (5 bases each). This sequence originates from a man between 25 and 39 years old in good health. Material: naive CD4+ T cells sorted from blood. The sample's subset: CD45RA+ positively selected. The CDR3 DNA is TGTGCCAGCTCACCATTGGCAGGGAGCCTCCAAGAGACCCAGTACTTC. Protein sequence: CASSPLAGSLQETQYF.